One sample yielded the 3 T cell receptor beta chains listed below, sequenced in a study of blood T cells in healthy people across ages (dated by TCRdb to about 2015). Library preparation used 5' RACE. The reads were generated on an Illumina HiSeq 2500. A second PCR of 7 to 11 cycles was performed with a sample-barcoded 5' primer and a J-beta primer mix. TCRdb trimmed public reads at Q25 via fastp, called clones via MiXCR and kept in-frame beta chains. Entries that share a CDR3 protein sequence are merged under the most common genes and DNA. This sample gives 1.5 million to 2 million distinct CDR3 sequences in total; 28% of them show up just once. The ten top clones hold about 7.7% of the sample. The material sequenced was blood. These receptors all come from a woman in her twenties or thirties in good health.

In its sample, this clonotype was seen a few times. This chain uses TRBV5-5 with TRBJ2-2, with unresolved D. Germline CDR1 SGHKS, CDR2 YYEKEE (reference sequence). V lost 0 bases to trimming and J lost 7 bases, with 7 bases between them. The CDR3 is made up of 13 amino acids. CDR3 in DNA: TGTGCCAGCAGCTTGGGGGTCTACGGGGAGCTGTTTTTT. Its translation is CASSLGVYGELFF.

This clonotype was detected many times. The chain joins TRBV7-2 to TRBJ1-2; 9 nucleotides match TRBD1. CDR1 SGHTA and CDR2 FQGNSA come from the germline V gene. V gave up 5 bases and J gave up 5 bases; unmatched junction bases: 3. The CDR3 totals 13 residues. The CDR3 loop reads CASSADRGYGYTF. The CDR3 DNA reads TGTGCCAGCAGCGCGGACAGGGGATATGGCTACACCTTC.

This clonotype has at least ten counts. V usage is TRBV20-1 and J usage is TRBJ2-1; 9 nucleotides match TRBD2. V lost 6 bases, J lost 9 bases, and 9 bases stayed unmatched. Germline V lookup: CDR1 DFQATT, CDR2 SNEGSKA (reference sequence). CDR3 length: 13 amino acids. The CDR3 sequence is CSATGLALFEQFF. The CDR3, as DNA: TGCAGTGCCACGGGACTAGCTCTTTTTGAGCAGTTCTTC.